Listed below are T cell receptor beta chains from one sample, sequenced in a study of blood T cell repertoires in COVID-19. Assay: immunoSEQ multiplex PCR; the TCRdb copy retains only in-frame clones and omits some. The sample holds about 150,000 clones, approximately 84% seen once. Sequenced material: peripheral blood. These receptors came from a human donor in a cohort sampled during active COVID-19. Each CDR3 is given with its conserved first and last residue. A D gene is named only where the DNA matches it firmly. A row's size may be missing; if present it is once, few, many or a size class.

CASSSSGTSGNEQFF	TGCGCCAGCAGCTCCTCCGGGACTAGTGGTAATGAGCAGTTCTTC	TRBD2	TRBJ2-1	TRBV5-1	many
CASRSTGQNYGYTF	TGTGCCAGCAGATCGACAGGGCAGAACTATGGCTACACCTTC	TRBD1	TRBJ1-2	TRBV3-1/TRBV3-2	-
CASSSGPGSYEQYF	TGTGCCAGCAGCTCTGGGCCAGGCTCCTACGAGCAGTACTTC	-	TRBJ2-7	TRBV6-5	few
CASQPGDIVETQYF	TGTGCCAGTCAGCCCGGGGACATAGTGGAGACCCAGTACTTC	-	TRBJ2-5	TRBV3-1/TRBV3-2	-
CASSLRQDYGYTF	TGCGCCAGCAGCTTGAGACAGGACTATGGCTACACCTTC	-	TRBJ1-2	TRBV5-1	few
CASSADYGRAQYF	TGTGCCAGCAGCGCAGACTACGGGCGGGCCCAGTACTTC	-	TRBJ2-5	TRBV5-4	-
CASSFGGAHNSPLHF	TGTGCCAGCAGCTTCGGGGGAGCGCATAATTCACCCCTCCACTTT	-	TRBJ1-6	TRBV5-6	few
CSARQGAEAFF	TGCAGTGCCCGCCAGGGGGCTGAAGCTTTCTTT	TRBD1	TRBJ1-1	TRBV20-1	-
CASSHSPGQGNTGELFF	TGCGCCAGCAGCCATAGTCCGGGACAGGGGAACACCGGGGAGCTGTTTTTT	TRBD1	TRBJ2-2	TRBV4-1	-
CASSQDAPGGSSSGNTIYF	TGTGCCAGCAGCCAAGATGCCCCAGGGGGCTCAAGCTCTGGAAACACCATATATTTT	TRBD1	TRBJ1-3	TRBV4-2	-
CASRGDRGNTEAFF	TGTGCCAGTAGGGGGGACAGAGGGAACACTGAAGCTTTCTTT	TRBD1	TRBJ1-1	TRBV19	-
CASSSRDRDAGNTIYF	TGTGCCAGCAGCTCCCGGGACAGGGACGCTGGAAACACCATATATTTT	TRBD1	TRBJ1-3	TRBV5-6	-
CASRDSWNTEAFF	TGTGCCAGCAGGGACAGTTGGAACACTGAAGCTTTCTTT	-	TRBJ1-1	TRBV5-4	once
CASSQISLAGGSGGELFF	TGTGCCAGCAGCCAAATCTCTTTAGCGGGGGGGTCTGGCGGGGAGCTGTTTTTT	TRBD2	TRBJ2-2	TRBV4-2	once
CASTMFGGTQYF	TGTGCCAGCACTATGTTTGGAGGTACGCAGTATTTT	-	TRBJ2-3	TRBV2	-
CASRLEGLAGGSYEQYF	TGTGCAAGTCGCTTAGAGGGACTAGCGGGGGGCTCCTACGAGCAGTACTTC	-	TRBJ2-7	TRBV12-2	-
CASARDSSTDTQYF	TGTGCCAGCGCCCGGGACAGCAGCACAGATACGCAGTATTTT	TRBD1	TRBJ2-3	TRBV6-5	-